This is a list of T cell receptor beta chains from one sample in a study of cytomegalovirus exposure and HLA in healthy donors. The assay was immunoSEQ multiplex PCR, and TCRdb's table has in-frame clones only and misses some. This repertoire shows under 80,000 clones, roughly 76% found once; its top ten account for 5.5% to 8.5%. The specimen sequenced was PBMCs. The receptors were gathered from a woman aged 40 to 50 in good health and CMV-seronegative. Both conserved end residues are part of each CDR3. D genes are given only for firm matches. Only part of the rows carry a size: once, few, many, or a class if the clone is expanded.

D,V,size,length,J,CDR3,DNA
NA,TRBV7-6,NA,12,TRBJ2-2,CASSLHSGELFF,TGTGCCAGCAGCTTACACTCCGGGGAGCTGTTTTTT
NA,TRBV10-3,NA,13,TRBJ1-5,CAIRDMDNQPQHF,TGTGCCATCCGGGACATGGATAATCAGCCCCAGCATTTT
TRBD1,TRBV23-1,NA,14,TRBJ2-7,CARSPGGSGYEQYF,TGCGCCAGGAGTCCAGGGGGAAGCGGCTACGAGCAGTACTTC
NA,TRBV6-5,NA,13,TRBJ1-1,CASRLDKNTEAFF,TGTGCCAGCAGATTGGACAAGAACACTGAAGCTTTCTTT
NA,TRBV7-9,NA,15,TRBJ2-1,CASSLGRATYNEQFF,TGTGCCAGCAGCTTAGGCAGGGCGACATACAATGAGCAGTTCTTC
NA,TRBV4-3,NA,16,TRBJ2-1,CASSFDGGSSYNEQFF,TGCGCCAGCAGCTTCGACGGGGGTAGCTCCTACAATGAGCAGTTCTTC
TRBD1,TRBV10-3,NA,15,TRBJ2-7,CAIKSDRAGSYEQYF,TGTGCCATCAAAAGTGACAGGGCAGGGAGTTACGAGCAGTACTTC
NA,TRBV6-6,NA,14,TRBJ2-2,CASNSNPNTGELFF,TGTGCCAGCAATAGCAACCCGAACACCGGGGAGCTGTTTTTT
TRBD2,TRBV7-2,NA,18,TRBJ2-3,CASSLARGVAGATDTQYF,TGTGCCAGCAGCTTAGCGCGTGGAGTAGCGGGAGCCACAGATACGCAGTATTTT
NA,TRBV11-1,NA,14,TRBJ2-5,CASSLRLVVGTQYF,TGTGCCAGCAGCTTACGGCTAGTGGTGGGGACCCAGTACTTC
NA,TRBV21-1,NA,15,TRBJ1-5,CASSKESHSNQPQHF,TGTGCCAGCAGCAAAGAGAGCCATAGCAATCAGCCCCAGCATTTT
NA,TRBV25-1,once,16,TRBJ1-4,CASSGVMATPREKLFF,TGTGCCAGCAGTGGGGTCATGGCCACTCCCAGGGAAAAACTGTTTTTT
NA,TRBV28,NA,17,TRBJ2-3,CASSEVAEELITDTQYF,TGTGCCAGCAGTGAAGTAGCGGAGGAGTTGATTACAGATACGCAGTATTTT